These 10 T cell receptor beta chains were all obtained from the same sample, sequenced in a study of regulatory T cells in long-lasting Graves disease. Time point of the sample: persistent/refractory GD, antithyroid drugs over 5 years with positive TRAb. Following extraction of RNA from PBMCs, that RNA was used to make the TCR library. Through Arm-PCR of CDR3 regions and iRepertoire HTBI primers, TCR beta libraries were built. TCRdb re-derived calls from the multiplex PCR reads in MiXCR, one entry per CDR3 protein. This sample has around 340,000 distinct CDR3 sequences, with 15% to 20% found just once. The sample was peripheral blood mononuclear cells (PBMCs), taken when the disease was refractory, from a patient treated with antithyroid drugs. These receptors were collected from a female donor with Graves disease.

The CDR3 region is CASSARTSGTGDTQYF. Here the CDR3 DNA reads TGTGCCAGCAGTGCCCGGACTAGCGGGACGGGAGATACGCAGTATTTT. This rearrangement joins TRBV6-1 to TRBJ2-3; 12 bases match TRBD2. The CDR3 contains 16 residues. Germline V gene sequence: CDR1 MNHNS, CDR2 SASEGT. V shed 4 bases and J 5 bases; nucleotides not matched to a gene: 7.

The table lists this clonotype with many counts. The chain recombines TRBV30 with TRBJ2-7; D unclear. V lost 0 bases and J lost 1, with 4 bases in between. The CDR3 has 12 amino acids. The germline CDR1 and CDR2 sequences are GTSNPN and SVGIG (reference sequence). This CDR3 is CAWSVVSYEQYF. The CDR3 DNA reads TGTGCCTGGAGTGTAGTGTCCTACGAGCAGTACTTC.

The table lists this clonotype with a count of one. One end of the junction does not line up with germline, which may come from a read error. The chain joins TRBV18 to TRBJ1-1; the D gene is possibly TRBD1 (5 bases). Germline CDR1 reads KGHSH; CDR2 reads LQKENI. This CDR3 comprises 13 residues. CDR3 coding DNA: TGTGCCAGCTCACCGGGGGTTCGAACTGTAGCTTTCTTT. Amino acid sequence: CASSPGVRTVAFF.

This clonotype turned up a few times. The rearrangement links TRBV11-2 to TRBJ2-2, with a possible D match to TRBD2 (7 bases). The germline CDR1 and CDR2 sequences are SGHAT and FQNNGV. The CDR3 has 19 residues. Trimming removed 7 bases at V and 5 bases at J, with 29 bases between. The CDR3, as DNA: TGTGCCAGCACCGATAGGGGGTGGCGGGAGACTATTAGAACCGGGGAGCTGTTTTTT. Translated: CASTDRGWRETIRTGELFF.

This clonotype came up many times. The genes are TRBV5-1 and TRBJ1-2; TRBD1 is a possible D gene (6 bases). Germline CDR1 is SGHRS and CDR2 is YFSETQ. V was cut by 0 bases and J by 2 bases, with 8 bases left in between. CDR3 length: 14 residues. The CDR3 loop is CASSLETGNYGYTF. For the CDR3, the DNA is TGCGCCAGCAGCTTGGAGACAGGAAACTATGGCTACACCTTC.

The genes are TRBV7-2 and TRBJ2-1, with D possibly TRBD2 on 6 matching bases. Germline-derived CDR1 and CDR2 are SGHTA and FQGNSA. The CDR3 covers 15 residues. Trimming took 3 bases from V and 4 from J, leaving 13 bases between them. For the CDR3, the DNA is TGTGCCAGCAGCTTCGGGACTGGAGGTTACAATGAGCAGTTCTTC. It yields the protein CASSFGTGGYNEQFF.

On this clonotype: It may be a read error: a sequence one base away is much more abundant. This chain connects TRBV11-2 to TRBJ1-3, with TRBD1 identical over 8 bases. The germline V gene encodes CDR1 SGHAT and CDR2 FQNNGV. This CDR3 is 16 amino acids long. V lost 4 bases, J lost 3 bases, and 8 bases stayed unmatched. Here the CDR3 reads CASSSNTGGFGNTIYF. The CDR3 nucleotides are TGTGCCAGCAGCTCAAATACAGGGGGGTTTGGAAACACCATATATTTT.

This clonotype was seen a handful of times. The V call is TRBV11-3, the J call TRBJ2-1; tentatively, D is TRBD1 or TRBD2 (6 bases each). This CDR3 is 15 amino acids long. CDR1 SGHNT and CDR2 YENEEA come from the germline V gene. V lost 3 bases, J lost 2 bases, and 11 bases lay in between. CDR3 nucleotide sequence: TGTGCCAGCAGCTTGGAGGGGGAAGCCTACAATGAGCAGTTCTTC. The encoded protein is CASSLEGEAYNEQFF.

This clonotype was seen a few times. Written as DNA, the CDR3 is TGTGCCAGCTCACCTAGGCAGGATAATTCACCCCTCCACTTT. Translation: CASSPRQDNSPLHF. The J gene is TRBJ1-6, the V gene TRBV18; no clear D. With 3 bases removed from V and 5 bases from J, the gap between germline ends came to 8 bases. The CDR3 length is 14 residues. From germline, CDR1 is KGHSH and CDR2 LQKENI.

The chain is built from TRBV12-3 or TRBV12-4 and TRBJ1-3; D might be TRBD1 (5 bases). Trimming cost V 5 bases and J 3 bases, with 8 bases left between them. This CDR3 has 13 amino acids. DNA of the CDR3: TGTGCCAGCAGTCGGGACTTTGGAAACACCATATATTTT. Its protein product is CASSRDFGNTIYF.